These T cell receptor beta chains were read from a single sample in a study of regulatory T cells in long-lasting Graves disease. TCRdb used MiXCR to reprocess the multiplex PCR reads, holding one entry per CDR3 protein. The repertoire holds 420,000 or so distinct CDR3 sequences, with 23% as singletons. This material consisted of peripheral blood mononuclear cells (PBMCs), taken when the disease was refractory, from a patient treated with antithyroid drugs. The receptors come from a female donor with Graves disease. Both conserved end residues are part of each CDR3. Each record gives: J gene, D gene, CDR3 length, clone size, V gene, CDR3 DNA, CDR3 protein. The D gene is left open where the match is weak. Some rows have no size entry. The others give once, few or many, or a class for an expanded clone.

J gene: TRBJ1-1
D gene: .
CDR3 length: 13
clone size: many
V gene: TRBV30
CDR3 DNA: TGTGCCTGGGCGGGTCGCGGGAACACTGAAGCTTTCTTT
CDR3 protein: CAWAGRGNTEAFF

J gene: TRBJ2-5
D gene: TRBD2
CDR3 length: 15
clone size: few
V gene: TRBV5-1
CDR3 DNA: TGCGCCAGCAGCCTCGGACTAGCGGTCGGGGAGACCCAGTACTTC
CDR3 protein: CASSLGLAVGETQYF

J gene: TRBJ2-3
D gene: .
CDR3 length: 16
clone size: once
V gene: TRBV12-3/TRBV12-4
CDR3 DNA: TGTGCCAGCAGTTTGCAGGGGACTTCTAGCACAGATACGCAGTATTTT
CDR3 protein: CASSLQGTSSTDTQYF

J gene: TRBJ1-1
D gene: TRBD1
CDR3 length: 16
clone size: .
V gene: TRBV29-1
CDR3 DNA: TGCAGCTCCGGGGGGTCCGATGACAGGGGGCATGGGTGGGCTTTCTTT
CDR3 protein: CSSGGSDDRGHGWAFF

J gene: TRBJ1-2
D gene: .
CDR3 length: 14
clone size: few
V gene: TRBV7-9
CDR3 DNA: TGTGCCAGCAGCTTAGCTGACGGCTCCTGGGGCTACACCTTC
CDR3 protein: CASSLADGSWGYTF

J gene: TRBJ2-7
D gene: TRBD1
CDR3 length: 15
clone size: few
V gene: TRBV3-1
CDR3 DNA: TGTGCCAGCAGCGGAGAGGGACAGACCCACTACGAGCAGTACTTC
CDR3 protein: CASSGEGQTHYEQYF

J gene: TRBJ1-1
D gene: .
CDR3 length: 13
clone size: few
V gene: TRBV20-1
CDR3 DNA: TGCAGTGCTAGGGCTCTGGGCGGCACTGAAGCTTTCTTT
CDR3 protein: CSARALGGTEAFF

J gene: TRBJ2-1
D gene: TRBD2
CDR3 length: 14
clone size: few
V gene: TRBV9
CDR3 DNA: TGTGCCAGCAGCGTAGGCGGGAGCTACAATGAGCAGTTCTTC
CDR3 protein: CASSVGGSYNEQFF

J gene: TRBJ1-4
D gene: TRBD1
CDR3 length: 15
clone size: .
V gene: TRBV6-1
CDR3 DNA: TGTGCCAGCAGCCTAAGACAGGGTACTAATGGAAAACTGTTTTTT
CDR3 protein: CASSLRQGTNGKLFF

J gene: TRBJ1-1
D gene: .
CDR3 length: 14
clone size: many
V gene: TRBV5-1
CDR3 DNA: TGCGCCAGCAGCTTGGTGTCATCTGCCGCTGAAGCTTTCTTT
CDR3 protein: CASSLVSSAAEAFF

J gene: TRBJ2-3
D gene: TRBD2
CDR3 length: 17
clone size: .
V gene: TRBV6-1
CDR3 DNA: TGTGCCAGCAGCTCCCCCGGGGCTAGCGGGGTTAAAGATACGCAGTATTTT
CDR3 protein: CASSSPGASGVKDTQYF

J gene: TRBJ2-5
D gene: .
CDR3 length: 17
clone size: .
V gene: TRBV9
CDR3 DNA: TGTGCCAGCAGCGTAGAGGCTGGCGGCGTCCCAAGTGAGACCCAGTACTTC
CDR3 protein: CASSVEAGGVPSETQYF

J gene: TRBJ2-3
D gene: .
CDR3 length: 16
clone size: .
V gene: TRBV2
CDR3 DNA: TGTGCCAGCAGTGAGGGGCTAGGTATAAGCACAGATACGCAGTATTTT
CDR3 protein: CASSEGLGISTDTQYF

J gene: TRBJ2-2
D gene: .
CDR3 length: 15
clone size: few
V gene: TRBV12-3/TRBV12-4
CDR3 DNA: TGTGCCAGCAGTCGCATTCCTTGGGGCACCGGGGAGCTGTTTTTT
CDR3 protein: CASSRIPWGTGELFF

J gene: TRBJ1-1
D gene: .
CDR3 length: 13
clone size: .
V gene: TRBV5-1
CDR3 DNA: TGCGCCAGCACTAAGGAGAAAAACACTGAAGCTTTCTTT
CDR3 protein: CASTKEKNTEAFF

J gene: TRBJ2-4
D gene: TRBD2
CDR3 length: 16
clone size: .
V gene: TRBV6-1
CDR3 DNA: TGTGCCAGCACCCGGGGTAGCGGGACGGTCAAAAACATTCAGTACTTC
CDR3 protein: CASTRGSGTVKNIQYF

J gene: TRBJ2-5
D gene: TRBD2
CDR3 length: 15
clone size: .
V gene: TRBV4-3
CDR3 DNA: TGCGCCAGCAGCCAAGGGACTAGCGCCCAAGAGACCCAGTACTTC
CDR3 protein: CASSQGTSAQETQYF

J gene: TRBJ1-3
D gene: .
CDR3 length: 13
clone size: .
V gene: TRBV30
CDR3 DNA: TGTGCCTGGAGTGGGAACTCTGGAAACACCATATATTTT
CDR3 protein: CAWSGNSGNTIYF

J gene: TRBJ1-2
D gene: .
CDR3 length: 14
clone size: many
V gene: TRBV10-2
CDR3 DNA: TGCGCCACGTCGGCTGGTCAGTGGCCAAACGGCTACACCTTC
CDR3 protein: CATSAGQWPNGYTF

J gene: TRBJ1-1
D gene: .
CDR3 length: 14
clone size: few
V gene: TRBV7-3
CDR3 DNA: TGTGCCAGCAGCTTACTAGGGGTAAGCACTGAAGCTTTCTTT
CDR3 protein: CASSLLGVSTEAFF

J gene: TRBJ2-2
D gene: .
CDR3 length: 13
clone size: few
V gene: TRBV28
CDR3 DNA: TGTGCCAGCAGCCCCGAGGAGGCCGGGGAGCTGTTTTTT
CDR3 protein: CASSPEEAGELFF

J gene: TRBJ1-1
D gene: .
CDR3 length: 13
clone size: few
V gene: TRBV7-9
CDR3 DNA: TGTGCCAGCAGCCACAGGGAGTTCGCTGAAGCTTTCTTT
CDR3 protein: CASSHREFAEAFF

J gene: TRBJ2-7
D gene: TRBD1
CDR3 length: 14
clone size: .
V gene: TRBV12-3/TRBV12-4
CDR3 DNA: TGTGCCAGCAGCAGATGGACAGGAACCTACGAGCAGTACTTC
CDR3 protein: CASSRWTGTYEQYF

J gene: TRBJ1-2
D gene: .
CDR3 length: 10
clone size: once
V gene: TRBV29-1
CDR3 DNA: TGCGTCGGGCAGACATATGGCTACACCTTC
CDR3 protein: CVGQTYGYTF

J gene: TRBJ1-4
D gene: TRBD1
CDR3 length: 14
clone size: many
V gene: TRBV2
CDR3 DNA: TGTGCCAGCAGCTCCGGGACAGGGGGCGAAAAACTGTTTTTT
CDR3 protein: CASSSGTGGEKLFF

J gene: TRBJ2-6
D gene: .
CDR3 length: 18
clone size: .
V gene: TRBV19
CDR3 DNA: TGTGCCAGTACCGAGGGGAGTTTTAGGGGGTCTGGGGCCAACGTCCTGACTTTC
CDR3 protein: CASTEGSFRGSGANVLTF

J gene: TRBJ1-1
D gene: .
CDR3 length: 13
clone size: many
V gene: TRBV12-3/TRBV12-4
CDR3 DNA: TGTGCCAGCAGACTCCAGGGCTATCCTGAAGCTTTCTTT
CDR3 protein: CASRLQGYPEAFF

J gene: TRBJ2-7
D gene: .
CDR3 length: 13
clone size: many
V gene: TRBV28
CDR3 DNA: TGTGCCAGCAGTTTATTGGGGGTGGGAGAGCAGTACTTC
CDR3 protein: CASSLLGVGEQYF

J gene: TRBJ1-1
D gene: .
CDR3 length: 15
clone size: few
V gene: TRBV3-1
CDR3 DNA: TGTGCCAGCAGCCAAGCGACTGCTCTGAACACTGAAGCTTTCTTT
CDR3 protein: CASSQATALNTEAFF

J gene: TRBJ2-7
D gene: .
CDR3 length: 16
clone size: few
V gene: TRBV6-2/TRBV6-3
CDR3 DNA: TGTGCCAGCAGTTACCTTGCAGGACCAACGGTTTACGAGCAGTACTTC
CDR3 protein: CASSYLAGPTVYEQYF

J gene: TRBJ1-1
D gene: .
CDR3 length: 15
clone size: many
V gene: TRBV20-1
CDR3 DNA: TGCAGTGCTAGGACGATAGGGGACATGAACACTGAAGCTTTCTTT
CDR3 protein: CSARTIGDMNTEAFF

J gene: TRBJ1-1
D gene: TRBD1
CDR3 length: 14
clone size: many
V gene: TRBV19
CDR3 DNA: TGTGCCAGTAGTCTCCTACAGGGGAACTCTGAAGCTTTCTTT
CDR3 protein: CASSLLQGNSEAFF

J gene: TRBJ2-7
D gene: .
CDR3 length: 15
clone size: .
V gene: TRBV4-3
CDR3 DNA: TGCGCCAGCAGCCTCCACCCCCGGATAGAATACGAGCAGTACTTC
CDR3 protein: CASSLHPRIEYEQYF

J gene: TRBJ2-7
D gene: TRBD1
CDR3 length: 14
clone size: .
V gene: TRBV4-1
CDR3 DNA: TGCGCCAGCAGCCATCCGGGACAGGGCTACGAGCAGTACTTC
CDR3 protein: CASSHPGQGYEQYF

J gene: TRBJ1-3
D gene: .
CDR3 length: 14
clone size: few
V gene: TRBV30
CDR3 DNA: TGTGCCTGCACGGGACGCCACTCTGGAAACACCATATATTTT
CDR3 protein: CACTGRHSGNTIYF

J gene: TRBJ2-7
D gene: .
CDR3 length: 14
clone size: many
V gene: TRBV2
CDR3 DNA: TGTGCCAGCAGTGGGCGTAAAGACTCCTACGAGCAGTACTTC
CDR3 protein: CASSGRKDSYEQYF

J gene: TRBJ1-6
D gene: TRBD1
CDR3 length: 15
clone size: .
V gene: TRBV30
CDR3 DNA: TGTGCCTGGAGTGTAGGGGGCCAGGGTGACTCACCCCTCCACTTT
CDR3 protein: CAWSVGGQGDSPLHF

J gene: TRBJ2-2
D gene: TRBD1
CDR3 length: 17
clone size: .
V gene: TRBV9
CDR3 DNA: TGTGCCAGCAGCCCTCGTCCCGGGACAGGGACCGCCGGGGAGCTGTTTTTT
CDR3 protein: CASSPRPGTGTAGELFF

J gene: TRBJ1-4
D gene: .
CDR3 length: 16
clone size: many
V gene: TRBV6-1
CDR3 DNA: TGTGCCAGCAGTGCCCAAACGACGGGTAGTAATGAAAAACTGTTTTTT
CDR3 protein: CASSAQTTGSNEKLFF